Following are 3 T cell receptor beta chains from one sample sequenced in a study of spatial heterogeneity in lung cancer. Described time point: sample taken at primary tumor resection. TCRdb reprocessed the 5' RACE reads with MiXCR, giving one entry per CDR3 protein. The sample carries tens of thousands of distinct CDR3 sequences, 6.5% to 8% recorded once. The input for sequencing was PBMCs, taken at surgery. The receptors originated from a male donor with early-stage non-small cell lung cancer.

By share, this clonotype ranks as large (0.1 to 1%). The chain combines TRBV28 with TRBJ2-2; D gene uncertain. V dropped 5 bases and J dropped 7 bases, with 17 bases sitting between them. The CDR3 loop spans 15 amino acids. CDR1 and CDR2 from the germline V gene are MDHEN and SYDVKM. The CDR3 DNA sequence: TGTGCCAGCAGTCCACGCCTTTATCCGGTCGGGGAGCTGTTTTTT. It codes for CASSPRLYPVGELFF.

In this sample, this clonotype turned up many times. The gene calls are TRBV6-6 and TRBJ1-5; D not certain. Germline V gene sequence: CDR1 MNHNY, CDR2 SVGAGI (reference sequence). The CDR3 is made up of 13 amino acids. The V and J ends lost 0 bases and 7 bases respectively, with 7 bases between them. Here the CDR3 reads CASSYSTMQPQHF. CDR3 sequence (DNA): TGTGCCAGCAGTTACTCGACAATGCAGCCCCAGCATTTT.

In its sample, this clonotype was seen many times. The chain uses TRBV7-6 and TRBJ2-3, with D uncertain. The CDR3 has 15 amino acids. V lost 1 base and J 0 bases, leaving 8 bases between the germline ends. Germline V gene data show CDR1 as SGHVS and CDR2 as FNYEAQ. CDR3 DNA sequence: TGTGCCAGCAGCTTAGAGGTGATAAGCACAGATACGCAGTATTTT. Translating gives CASSLEVISTDTQYF.